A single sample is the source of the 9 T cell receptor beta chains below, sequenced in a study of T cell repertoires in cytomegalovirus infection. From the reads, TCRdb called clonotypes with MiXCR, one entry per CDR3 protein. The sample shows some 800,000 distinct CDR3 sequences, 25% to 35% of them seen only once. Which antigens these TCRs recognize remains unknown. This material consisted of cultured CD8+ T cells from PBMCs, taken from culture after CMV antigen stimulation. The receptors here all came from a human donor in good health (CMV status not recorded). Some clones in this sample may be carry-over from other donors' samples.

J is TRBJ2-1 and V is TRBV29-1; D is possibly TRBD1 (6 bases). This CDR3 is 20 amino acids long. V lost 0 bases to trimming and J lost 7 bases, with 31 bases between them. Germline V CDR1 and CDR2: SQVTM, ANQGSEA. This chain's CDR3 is CSVEDPGDTGNLFFRNEQFF. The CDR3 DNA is TGCAGCGTTGAAGATCCCGGGGATACAGGGAATTTGTTTTTCCGGAATGAGCAGTTCTTC.

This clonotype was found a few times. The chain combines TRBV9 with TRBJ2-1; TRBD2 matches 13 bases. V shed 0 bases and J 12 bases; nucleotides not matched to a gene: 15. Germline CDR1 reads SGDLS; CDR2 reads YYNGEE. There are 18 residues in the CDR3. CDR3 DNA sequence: TGTGCCAGCAGCGTAGCCGGGACTAGCGGGGAGGGACTGCGGGGGCAGTTCTTC. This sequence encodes CASSVAGTSGEGLRGQFF. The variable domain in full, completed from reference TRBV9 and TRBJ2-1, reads DSGVTQTPKHLITATGQRVTLRCSPRSGDLSVYWYQQSLDQGLQFLIQYYNGEERAKGNILERFSAQQFPDLHSELNLSSLELGDSALYFCASSVAGTSGEGLRGQFFGPGTRLTVL.

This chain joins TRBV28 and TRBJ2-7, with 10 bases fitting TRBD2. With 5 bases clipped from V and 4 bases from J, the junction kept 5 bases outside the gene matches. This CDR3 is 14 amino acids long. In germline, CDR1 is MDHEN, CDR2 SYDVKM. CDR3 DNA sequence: TGTGCCAGCAGTCGTCTAGCGGGGGCTTACGAGCAGTACGTC. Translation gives CASSRLAGAYEQYV.

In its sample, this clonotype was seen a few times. CDR3 DNA sequence: TGTGCCAGCAGTTACTCCGAAACAGGGGAGGATGGCTACACCTTC. Amino acids: CASSYSETGEDGYTF. J is TRBJ1-2 and V is TRBV6-5, with TRBD1 matching 7 bases. The CDR3 contains 15 residues. Germline-derived CDR1 and CDR2 are MNHEY and SVGAGI. J was trimmed by 6 bases and V by 0 bases; bases with no gene match: 7.

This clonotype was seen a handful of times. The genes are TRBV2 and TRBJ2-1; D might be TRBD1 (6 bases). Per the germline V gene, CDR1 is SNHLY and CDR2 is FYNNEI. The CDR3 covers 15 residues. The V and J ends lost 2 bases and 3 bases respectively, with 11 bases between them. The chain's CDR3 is CASSETRGNYNEQFF. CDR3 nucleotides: TGTGCCAGCAGTGAAACCAGGGGAAACTACAATGAGCAGTTCTTC.

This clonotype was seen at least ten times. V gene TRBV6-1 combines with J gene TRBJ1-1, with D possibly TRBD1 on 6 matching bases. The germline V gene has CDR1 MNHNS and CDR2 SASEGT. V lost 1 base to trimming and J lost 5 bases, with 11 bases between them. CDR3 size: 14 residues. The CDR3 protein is CASSEGQGMTEAFF. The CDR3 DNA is TGTGCCAGCAGTGAAGGGCAGGGGATGACTGAAGCTTTCTTT.

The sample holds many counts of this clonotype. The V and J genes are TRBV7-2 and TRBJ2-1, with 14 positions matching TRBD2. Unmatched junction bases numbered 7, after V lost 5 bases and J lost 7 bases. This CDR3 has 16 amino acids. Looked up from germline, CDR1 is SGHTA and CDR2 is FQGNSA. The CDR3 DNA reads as TGTGCCAGCAGCAGACTAGCGGGGGGGCCCAGGAATGAGCAGTTCTTC. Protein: CASSRLAGGPRNEQFF.

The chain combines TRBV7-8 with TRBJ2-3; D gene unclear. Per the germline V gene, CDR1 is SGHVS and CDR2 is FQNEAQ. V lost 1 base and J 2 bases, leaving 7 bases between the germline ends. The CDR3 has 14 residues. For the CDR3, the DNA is TGTGCCAGCAGCTTAGTGCAGAACACAGATACGCAGTATTTT. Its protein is CASSLVQNTDTQYF.

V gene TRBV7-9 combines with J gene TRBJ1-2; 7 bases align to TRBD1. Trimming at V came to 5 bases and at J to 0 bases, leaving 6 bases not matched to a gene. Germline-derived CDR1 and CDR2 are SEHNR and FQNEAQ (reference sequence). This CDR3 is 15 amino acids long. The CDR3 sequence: CASSTDRAPNYGYTF. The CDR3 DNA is TGTGCCAGCAGCACCGACAGGGCTCCTAACTATGGCTACACCTTC.